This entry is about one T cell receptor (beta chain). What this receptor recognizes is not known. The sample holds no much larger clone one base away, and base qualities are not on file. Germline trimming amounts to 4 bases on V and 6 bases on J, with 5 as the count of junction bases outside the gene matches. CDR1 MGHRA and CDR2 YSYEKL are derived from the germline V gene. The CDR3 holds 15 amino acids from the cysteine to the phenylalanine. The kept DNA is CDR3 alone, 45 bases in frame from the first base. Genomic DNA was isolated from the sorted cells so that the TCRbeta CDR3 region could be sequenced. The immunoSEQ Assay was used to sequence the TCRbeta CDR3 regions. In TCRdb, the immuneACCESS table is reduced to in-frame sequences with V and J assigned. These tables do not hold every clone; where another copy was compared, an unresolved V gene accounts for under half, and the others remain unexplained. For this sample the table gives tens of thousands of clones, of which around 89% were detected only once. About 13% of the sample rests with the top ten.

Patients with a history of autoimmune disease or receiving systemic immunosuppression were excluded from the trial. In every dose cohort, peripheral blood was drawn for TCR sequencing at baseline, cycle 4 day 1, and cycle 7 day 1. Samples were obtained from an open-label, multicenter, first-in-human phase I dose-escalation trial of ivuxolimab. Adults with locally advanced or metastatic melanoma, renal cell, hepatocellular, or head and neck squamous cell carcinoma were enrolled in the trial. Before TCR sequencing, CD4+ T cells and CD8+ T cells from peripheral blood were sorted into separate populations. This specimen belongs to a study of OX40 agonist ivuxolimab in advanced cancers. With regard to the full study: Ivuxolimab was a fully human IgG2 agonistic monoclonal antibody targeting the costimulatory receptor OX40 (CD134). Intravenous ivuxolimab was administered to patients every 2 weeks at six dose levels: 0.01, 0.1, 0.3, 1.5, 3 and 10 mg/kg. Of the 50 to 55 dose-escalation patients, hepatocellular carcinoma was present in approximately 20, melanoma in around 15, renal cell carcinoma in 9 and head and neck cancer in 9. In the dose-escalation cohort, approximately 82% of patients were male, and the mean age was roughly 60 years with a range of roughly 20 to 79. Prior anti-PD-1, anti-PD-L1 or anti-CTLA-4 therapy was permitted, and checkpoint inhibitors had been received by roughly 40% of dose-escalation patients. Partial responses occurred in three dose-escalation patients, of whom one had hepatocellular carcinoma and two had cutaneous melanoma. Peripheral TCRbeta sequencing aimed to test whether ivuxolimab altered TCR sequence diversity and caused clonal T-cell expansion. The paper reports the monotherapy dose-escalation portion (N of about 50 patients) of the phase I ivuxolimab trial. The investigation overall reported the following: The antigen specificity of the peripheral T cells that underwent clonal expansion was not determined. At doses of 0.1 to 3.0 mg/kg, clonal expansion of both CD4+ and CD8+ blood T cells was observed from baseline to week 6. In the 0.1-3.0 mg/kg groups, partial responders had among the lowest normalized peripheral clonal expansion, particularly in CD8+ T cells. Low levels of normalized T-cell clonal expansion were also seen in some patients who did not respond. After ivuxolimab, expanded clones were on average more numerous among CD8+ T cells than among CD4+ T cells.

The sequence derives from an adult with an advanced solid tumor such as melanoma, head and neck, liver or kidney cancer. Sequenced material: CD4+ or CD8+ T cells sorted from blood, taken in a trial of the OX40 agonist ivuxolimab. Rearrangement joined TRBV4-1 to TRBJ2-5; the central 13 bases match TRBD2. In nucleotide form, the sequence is TGCGCCAGCAGCCCAAAGACTAGCGGGAGGAAGACCCAGTACTTC. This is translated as CASSPKTSGRKTQYF.